This passage covers 32 T cell receptor beta chains from one sample sequenced in a study of tumor and adjacent non-tumor tissue in lung cancer. RNA was extracted from bulk tissue without any cell sorting. Three rounds of nested PCR, following a modified ARM-PCR protocol, produced the TCRbeta library. MiXCR, run by TCRdb on the multiplex PCR reads, gives a single entry per CDR3 protein. The sample has over 85,000 distinct CDR3 sequences; 84% are singletons. Source material: lung tumor tissue. Receptors were obtained from a man aged 65 to 79 with non-small cell lung cancer.

With regard to this clonotype: The junction does not match germline at one end; this may be a read error. The chain joins TRBV6-2 or TRBV6-3 to TRBJ2-3; D gene uncertain. From germline, CDR1 is MNHEY and CDR2 SVGEGT. The CDR3 length is 16 residues. For the CDR3, the DNA is TGTGTCAGCAGTCTGAATGAGGTACTGGTGTCGGATACGCAGTATTTT. The encoded protein is CVSSLNEVLVSDTQYF.

By sample fraction, this clonotype is medium-sized. The chain is built from TRBV29-1 and TRBJ2-3, with 8 bases matching TRBD2. The CDR3 runs 15 residues. The trim removed 6 bases at V and 3 bases at J, leaving 11 bases unmatched. The germline CDR1 and CDR2 sequences are SQVTM and ANQGSEA. The CDR3 protein is CSVERLATVTDTQYF. The CDR3 coding sequence is TGCAGCGTGGAAAGACTAGCGACGGTAACAGATACGCAGTATTTT.

Points on this clonotype: Being one base from a much bigger clone, this may be a read error. The chain is built from TRBV24-1 and TRBJ1-5; 11 nucleotides agree with TRBD1. CDR1 is KGHDR, CDR2 SFDVKD, per germline. This CDR3 is built from 17 residues. This chain's CDR3 is CAISESGQGAGNQPQHF. CDR3 in DNA: TGTGCCATCAGTGAATCCGGACAGGGGGCGGGCAATCAGCCCCAGCATTTT.

A remark on this clonotype: A junction end diverges from the germline sequence, so it may reflect a read error. The genes are TRBV29-1 and TRBJ2-1, with a possible D match to TRBD2 (5 bases). This CDR3 has 16 residues. The germline V gene has CDR1 SQVTM and CDR2 ANQGSEA. CDR3 region: CSVELYDNGVENEQFF. The CDR3, as DNA: TGCAGTGTTGAACTCTATGACAACGGGGTGGAGAATGAGCAATTCTTC.

Points on this clonotype: One end of the junction does not line up with germline, which may come from a read error. This chain uses TRBV4-1 with TRBJ1-4; tentatively, D is TRBD1 (5 bases). Germline V gives CDR1 MGHRA, CDR2 YSYEKL. The CDR3 totals 16 residues. CDR3 residues: CANSQASRGYVEKLFF. In nucleotides, the CDR3 is TGCGCCAACAGCCAAGCTTCGCGGGGCTATGTTGAAAAACTCTTTTTT.

In regard to this clonotype: The junction departs from germline at one end; a sequencing error may be responsible. This chain joins TRBV12-5 and TRBJ2-5; the D is unclear. The germline CDR1 and CDR2 sequences are LGHNT and FRNRAP. CDR3 length: 14 amino acids. The CDR3 sequence is CANGLGASRETQYF. DNA of the CDR3: TGTGCTAATGGTTTGGGCGCATCGAGGGAGACCCAGTACTTC. Full variable domain (outside the CDR3, taken from reference TRBV12-5 and TRBJ2-5): DARVTQTPRHKVTEMGQEVTMRCQPILGHNTVFWYRQTMMQGLELLAYFRNRAPLDDSGMPKDRFSAEMPDATLATLKIQPSEPRDSAVYFCANGLGASRETQYFGPGTRLLVL.

V and J are TRBV6-2 or TRBV6-3 and TRBJ1-1; D not resolved. CDR1 MNHEY and CDR2 SVGEGT come from the germline V gene. The CDR3 runs 15 residues. CDR3 protein: CASRPFVGKRREAFF. CDR3 DNA: TGTGCAAGTCGACCTTTTGTGGGAAAAAGAAGAGAAGCTTTCTTT.

This clonotype was found once. This chain joins TRBV20-1 and TRBJ2-7; 11 bases match TRBD2. CDR1 and CDR2 from the germline V gene are DFQATT and SNEGSKA (reference sequence). This CDR3 has 17 residues. V shed 7 bases, J shed 2 bases, and the junction held 16 bases outside the gene matches. CDR3 DNA: TGCAGTGTTAATCCAATGACTCGACTAGCGGGACCCTACGAGCAGTACTTC. This gives the protein CSVNPMTRLAGPYEQYF.

The chain recombines TRBV12-5 with TRBJ1-5; D might be TRBD1 (5 bases). The CDR3 contains 12 residues. Trimming removed 9 bases from V and 4 bases from J, with 10 bases in between. CDR1 is LGHNT and CDR2 is FRNRAP in the germline V gene. CDR3 protein: CARFDRNQPQHF. In DNA, the CDR3 is TGTGCTAGGTTTGACAGAAATCAGCCCCAGCATTTT.

Notes on this clonotype: The junction differs from germline at one of its ends, possibly a read error. The V gene is TRBV12-5, the J gene TRBJ1-5; D is undetermined. The CDR3 sequence is 13 residues long. CDR1 is LGHNT and CDR2 is FRNRAP in the germline V gene. In DNA, the CDR3 is TGTGCTAGTGGCTTTGATAGAAATCAGGCCCAGCATTTC. Its protein product is CASGFDRNQAQHF. The variable domain in full, completed from reference TRBV12-5 and TRBJ1-5, reads DARVTQTPRHKVTEMGQEVTMRCQPILGHNTVFWYRQTMMQGLELLAYFRNRAPLDDSGMPKDRFSAEMPDATLATLKIQPSEPRDSAVYFCASGFDRNQAQHFGDGTRLSIL.

Only one count was recorded for this clonotype. One junction end disagrees with the germline gene, perhaps due to a read error. The chain joins TRBV6-2 or TRBV6-3 to TRBJ2-1; the D is unclear. The germline gives CDR1 MNHEY, CDR2 SVGEGT. The CDR3 is made up of 14 amino acids. CDR3 DNA sequence: TGTGCCAGCGGTTACGGTCAGGAGTACAATGATCAGTTCTTC. Protein product: CASGYGQEYNDQFF.

As to this clonotype: Sequence at one end of the junction differs from germline and may be a read error. This chain uses TRBV4-1 with TRBJ2-7, with no clear D. Germline V CDR1 and CDR2: MGHRA, YSYEKL. CDR3 size: 14 residues. CDR3 loop: CASSLIGLSSERYF. The CDR3 coding sequence is TGCGCTAGCAGCCTCATAGGCCTCTCTTCCGAGCGGTACTTC.

As for this clonotype: The junction shows a germline mismatch at one end, possibly a read error. The rearrangement joins TRBV20-1 to TRBJ1-6; D is uncertain. Per the germline V gene, CDR1 is DFQATT and CDR2 is SNEGSKA (reference sequence). This CDR3 is 15 amino acids long. CDR3 in amino acids: CSARDPRPTNSHLHF. DNA for the CDR3: TGCAGTGCTAGAGATCCGAGACCGACCAATTCACACCTCCACTTT.

In regard to this clonotype: A read error may produce the germline difference seen at one junction end. The chain has TRBV10-2 and TRBJ2-7, with 10 bases lining up with TRBD2. CDR3 length: 13 amino acids. CDR1 and CDR2 (germline): WSHSY, SAAADI. CDR3 residues: CASSETSGCEQYF. Written as DNA, the CDR3 is TGCGCTAGCAGTGAGACTAGCGGGTGCGAGCAGTACTTC.

About this clonotype: Its ends do not fully match the called genes, so a read error is possible. V is TRBV5-4 and J is TRBJ2-2; D call uncertain. The germline V gene encodes CDR1 SGHNT and CDR2 YYREEE (reference sequence). The CDR3 is 12 residues long. CDR3 sequence reads: CANSSDTGELFF. DNA for the CDR3: TGTGCCAACAGCTCGGACACCGGGGAGCTGTTTTTT.

A remark on this clonotype: A much larger clone differs by one base, so this may be a read error. The chain links TRBV28 to TRBJ1-2; D ambiguous. The CDR3 length is 11 residues. The germline gives CDR1 MDHEN, CDR2 SYDVKM. The V and J ends lost 5 bases and 8 bases respectively, with 9 bases between them. As DNA, the CDR3 is TGTGCCAGCAGTCACCGACTCGGCTACACCTTC. It is translated as CASSHRLGYTF.

As concerns this clonotype: A read error may explain this, as a much larger clone is one base away. The chain joins TRBV6-5 to TRBJ1-2; weak D call: TRBD1 (6 bases). The CDR3 extends over 12 amino acids. The germline gives CDR1 MNHEY, CDR2 SVGAGI. The CDR3 region is CVSSSASGGPAF. CDR3 in DNA: TGTGTCAGCAGTTCGGCCTCCGGGGGCCCGGCCTTC.

The chain joins TRBV28 to TRBJ2-4, with 9 bases fitting TRBD1. Germline V gene sequence: CDR1 MDHEN, CDR2 SYDVKM. The V segment lost 6 bases and the J segment 9 bases; nucleotides outside the gene matches: 18. The CDR3 sequence is 17 residues long. This chain's CDR3 is CASSISAPGQGEAIQYF. The DNA of the CDR3 is TGTGCCAGCAGCATTTCCGCTCCGGGACAGGGAGAAGCCATTCAGTACTTC.

A note on this clonotype: Compared with germline, one end of the junction differs, possibly owing to a read error. This chain connects TRBV11-3 to TRBJ2-3, with TRBD2 matching over 12 bases. Germline values: CDR1 SGHNT, CDR2 YENEEA. This CDR3 has 16 residues. The CDR3 DNA sequence: TGTACCAGCAGCTTCTCTAGCGGGAGGGGGGAAGATACGCAGTATTTT. Protein sequence: CTSSFSSGRGEDTQYF. Full variable domain (rest looked up from reference TRBV11-3 and TRBJ2-3): EAGVVQSPRYKIIEKKQPVAFWCNPISGHNTLYWYLQNLGQGPELLIRYENEEAVDDSQLPKDRFSAERLKGVDSTLKIQPAELGDSAVYLCTSSFSSGRGEDTQYFGPGTRLTVL.

A remark on this clonotype: The conserved closing phenylalanine or tryptophan is absent in this CDR3, likely reflecting a read error. V and J are TRBV11-2 and TRBJ1-1; 8 positions agree with TRBD1. Germline V lookup: CDR1 SGHAT, CDR2 FQNNGV. The CDR3 runs 14 residues. J was trimmed by 8 bases and V by 5 bases; bases with no gene match: 10. The chain's CDR3 is CASSHRDRSTEAFY. The CDR3, as DNA: TGTGCCAGCAGCCACCGGGACAGGAGTACGGAAGCTTTCTAT.

This chain uses TRBV10-3 with TRBJ1-1, with unresolved D. CDR1 ENHRY and CDR2 SYGVKD come from the germline V gene. The V end was cut by 5 bases, the J end by 6 bases, with 19 bases between. The CDR3 runs to 15 residues. The CDR3 region has the DNA TGTGCCATCAGTAATCTAGGATATGATATGTCTGAAGCTTTCTTT. As protein: CAISNLGYDMSEAFF.

V and J are TRBV6-5 and TRBJ1-6, with D unclear. V was shortened by 5 bases and J by 2 bases, with 13 bases between the two germline ends. Germline V CDR1 and CDR2: MNHEY, SVGAGI. The CDR3 consists of 16 residues. The CDR3 protein is CASSVRMGTYNSPLHF. The CDR3 bases are TGTGCCAGCAGTGTCAGGATGGGCACCTATAATTCACCCCTCCACTTT.

This clonotype was seen once. The junction and the germline gene differ at one end; a read error may be behind it. This sequence joins TRBV4-2 and TRBJ2-3; TRBD2 matches 8 bases. CDR1 LGHNA and CDR2 YNFKEQ come from the germline V gene. This CDR3 contains 16 residues. In nucleotides, the CDR3 is TGTGCCAGCAGTCTTTTGGGTAGCGGGACGGAAGATATGCAGTATTTT. Encoded protein: CASSLLGSGTEDMQYF.

The rearrangement joins TRBV29-1 to TRBJ1-4; D gene uncertain. Germline CDR1 SQVTM, CDR2 ANQGSEA. The length of the CDR3 is 11 residues. CDR3 sequence: CRVGYNEKLFF. CDR3 DNA sequence: TGCAGAGTGGGTTATAATGAAAAACTGTTTTTT. The full variable domain, rest sourced from reference TRBV29-1 and TRBJ1-4, is SAVISQKPSRDICQRGTSLTIQCQVDSQVTMMFWYRQQPGQSLTLIATANQGSEATYESGFVIDKFPISRPNLTFSTLTVSNMSPEDSSIYLCRVGYNEKLFFGSGTQLSVL.

This chain connects TRBV5-6 to TRBJ2-7; 7 nucleotides match TRBD1. The CDR3 consists of 13 residues. The V and J ends lost 6 bases and 2 bases, in that order; junction bases with no gene match: 5. In germline, CDR1 is SGHDT, CDR2 YYEEEE. The CDR3 reads CASNFDRAYEQYF. CDR3 nucleotide sequence: TGTGCCAGCAATTTCGACAGGGCCTACGAGCAGTACTTC.

With regard to this clonotype: This may come from a read error, since a much larger clone is one base off. V gene TRBV20-1 combines with J gene TRBJ1-2; TRBD1 is a possible D gene (5 bases). The CDR3 extends over 11 amino acids. The germline V gene encodes CDR1 DFQATT and CDR2 SNEGSKA (reference sequence). CDR3 in amino acids: CRVGGYYGYTF. CDR3 DNA: TGCAGGGTCGGGGGGTACTATGGCTACACCTTC.

In its sample, this clonotype was seen a few times. A single base separates this from a much larger clone, so it may be a read error. V gene TRBV13 combines with J gene TRBJ2-7; D call uncertain. Trimming took off 4 bases at V and 5 bases at J, with 9 bases between the two ends. The CDR3 covers 12 residues. Per germline, CDR1 PRHDT and CDR2 FYEKMQ (reference sequence). CDR3 loop: CASSSVLHEQYF. CDR3 nucleotides: TGTGCCAGCAGCTCAGTCCTCCACGAGCAGTACTTC.

To note about this clonotype: The junction does not match germline at one end; this may be a read error. The genes are TRBV4-1 and TRBJ1-1, with D possibly TRBD1 on 6 matching bases. The length of the CDR3 is 15 residues. Germline V gives CDR1 MGHRA, CDR2 YSYEKL. DNA of the CDR3: TGCGCCAGCAGTCAAGTTACAGGGTTGAACACTGAAACTTTCTTT. Its translation: CASSQVTGLNTETFF.

Turning to this clonotype: One end of the junction fails to match germline, which may point to a read error. The rearrangement joins TRBV11-1 to TRBJ1-2; D gene unclear. The CDR3 runs 12 residues. In germline, CDR1 is SGHAT, CDR2 FQDESV (reference sequence). The CDR3 spells CASSLCRYGYTF. DNA for the CDR3: TGTGCTAGCAGCTTATGCAGATATGGTTACACCTTC.

As to this clonotype: Since the CDR3 does not end with the conserved phenylalanine or tryptophan, this likely comes from a read error. The V gene is TRBV12-3 or TRBV12-4, the J gene TRBJ1-2, with 7 bases lining up with TRBD1. The CDR3 covers 15 residues. V was clipped by 2 bases and J by 4 bases; unmatched bases: 7. CDR3 sequence (DNA): TGTGCCAGCAGTTTATCGACAGGGTTTGGCTATGGCTACACCCAC. This translates into CASSLSTGFGYGYTH.

Note on this clonotype: The junction differs from germline at one of its ends, possibly a read error. The chain joins TRBV11-2 to TRBJ1-1; no clear D gene. CDR3 length equals 16 residues. Germline lookup yields CDR1 SGHAT and CDR2 FQNNGV. The CDR3, as DNA: TGTACCAGCAACTTAGCGGAGACGGTGATGAACACTGAAGCTCTCTTT. Translated, it gives CTSNLAETVMNTEALF. Drawing the rest from reference TRBV11-2 and TRBJ1-1, the complete variable domain is EAGVAQSPRYKIIEKRQSVAFWCNPISGHATLYWYQQILGQGPKLLIQFQNNGVVDDSQLPKDRFSAERLKGVDSTLKIQPAKLEDSAVYLCTSNLAETVMNTEALFGQGTRLTVV.

Turning to this clonotype: It is likely a read error, because the conserved phenylalanine at the end of the CDR3 is missing. The chain is built from TRBV29-1 and TRBJ2-2, with TRBD1 matching over 8 bases. The germline CDR1 and CDR2 sequences are SQVTM and ANQGSEA. CDR3 size: 14 residues. This CDR3 is CSADVAGGTEELFS. The CDR3 DNA reads TGCAGCGCTGACGTAGCAGGGGGCACCGAGGAGCTGTTTTCT.